Below, one T cell receptor (beta chain) is given with its context. The antigen remains undetermined. Profiled with immunoSEQ multiplex PCR; TCRdb holds only in-frame clones, not every one. The profile shows approximately 71,000 clones, around 80% of them singletons. The data were taken from a study of T cell responses to AZD1222 COVID-19 vaccine. Study-wide results and limits: Clonal diversity was possibly underestimated, and white British individuals and females predominated among donors. The reported proportion of spike-specific TCRs targeting unmutated variant regions was nearly half. In all cases, repertoires were sampled only after the peak T cell response. The span of vaccine-associated CD4 TCRs extended across spike, with dominance at 160-218 and 743-854.

The length of the CDR3 is 19 residues. Germline CDR1 reads SEHNR; CDR2 reads FQNEAQ (reference sequence). Trimming removed 1 base from V and 0 bases from J, with 21 bases in between. The chain recombines TRBV7-9 with TRBJ2-5; D may be TRBD2 (7 bases). This receptor was taken from an adult in good health. The source material was peripheral blood, sampled on day 0 of AZD1222 vaccination. The CDR3 sequence: CASSLDLTRGPSYQETQYF. CDR3 nucleotides: TGTGCCAGCAGCTTAGACCTCACGCGGGGGCCTTCGTACCAAGAGACCCAGTACTTC.